The subject of this entry is one TCR beta chain. Its specificity is unknown. This entry comes from a study of CD8 T cells in Susac syndrome. General study findings and limits: Susac syndrome CD4+ T cell repertoires showed no clonal expansion.

CDR1 and CDR2 from the germline V gene are SGHTA and FQGNSA. The J segment lost 2 bases and the V segment lost 4 bases, leaving 4 bases of the junction unmatched. CDR3 length: 14 residues. After extraction with the RNeasy kit, 0.5 to 1 ug of the RNA was reverse transcribed using random hexamers. It was immunoSEQ multiplex PCR that amplified TCR beta CDR3 across 54 Vbeta and 13 Jbeta. TCRdb recomputed calls from the immunoSEQ multiplex PCR reads with MiXCR, one row per CDR3 protein. The sample lists some 77,000 distinct CDR3 sequences; about 92% were seen once. Sequencing was done on a sample of CD4+ T cells from PBMCs. This rearrangement joins TRBV7-2 to TRBJ1-2, with 7 bases lining up with TRBD1. This TCR came from a human donor with Susac syndrome. CDR3 in amino acids: CASSYDRANYGYTF. CDR3 in DNA: TGTGCCAGCAGCTATGACAGGGCCAACTATGGCTACACCTTC.